Included here is one T cell receptor beta chain sequence, with context. The data belong to a study of radiotherapy plus CTLA-4 blockade in lung cancer. Clones were read by immunoSEQ multiplex PCR, and TCRdb kept only the in-frame ones, dropping some. The data show roughly 90,000 clones, about two thirds seen once. The TCR comes from a human donor with non-small cell lung cancer that progressed on radiotherapy plus ipilimumab. The specimen comprised peripheral blood, sampled from a patient treated with radiotherapy plus ipilimumab.

CDR3: CASSVEGWSSYEQYF. CDR3 bases: TGTGCCAGCAGCGTAGAGGGCTGGAGCTCCTACGAGCAGTACTTC. This chain links TRBV9 with TRBJ2-7; D uncertain. The CDR3 is 15 residues long. With 0 bases removed from V and 0 bases from J, the gap between germline ends came to 10 bases. Germline CDR1 and CDR2: SGDLS and YYNGEE.